The rows below give T cell receptor beta chains drawn from one sample of a study of cytomegalovirus exposure and HLA in healthy donors. Sequencing used immunoSEQ multiplex PCR; TCRdb keeps in-frame clones, though not all of them. The repertoire holds roughly 140,000 clones, with approximately 80% as singletons. Sequenced material: PBMCs. These receptors were collected from a man younger than 35 in good health and CMV-seronegative. Each CDR3 is given with its conserved first and last residue. The D gene is left open where the match is weak. Part of the rows lack a size; the others show once, few, many or a class for expanded clones.

CDR3nt	CDR3aa	abundance	v_gene	d_gene	j_gene
TGTGCCAGCAGCTTAGACCGGGACAGCTGGTACGAGCAGTACTTC	CASSLDRDSWYEQYF	.	TRBV7-2	TRBD1	TRBJ2-7
TGTGCCAGTGAAATAGGGGGCTCCTACGAGCAGTACTTC	CASEIGGSYEQYF	once	TRBV7-9	.	TRBJ2-7
TGTGCCAGTACGACAGGGGGCTCGATTGGGGCTTTTTCGGATGGCTACACCTTC	CASTTGGSIGAFSDGYTF	.	TRBV27	TRBD1	TRBJ1-2
TGTGCCTGGAGGGACCTGGACAGGGCGGTCTCCTATGGCTACACCTTC	CAWRDLDRAVSYGYTF	.	TRBV30	TRBD1	TRBJ1-2
TGTGCCAGCAGTTCCCCTACTAGCGGAGTCTACGAGCAGTACTTC	CASSSPTSGVYEQYF	.	TRBV27	TRBD2	TRBJ2-7
TGCGCCAGCAGTGAGTCGAGGCCTAGCGGGAGGTTCGGCACAGATACGCAGTATTTT	CASSESRPSGRFGTDTQYF	.	TRBV10-1	TRBD2	TRBJ2-3
TGTGCCAGCAGCGTCATCGGGGGGGCTGAAGCTTTCTTT	CASSVIGGAEAFF	.	TRBV9	.	TRBJ1-1
TGTGCCAGCAGTGCCGTCTTCGGGGGAGCTGGGCAGGGGGCCTTTGGCTACACCTTC	CASSAVFGGAGQGAFGYTF	few	TRBV6-1	TRBD1	TRBJ1-2
TGTGCCAGCAGTTTCCAGGGGGGCACTGAAGCTTTCTTT	CASSFQGGTEAFF	.	TRBV6-5	TRBD1	TRBJ1-1
TGTGCCAGCAGTTTCGGCGGGAGCTCAGATACGCAGTATTTT	CASSFGGSSDTQYF	few	TRBV28	TRBD2	TRBJ2-3
TGTGCCAGCTCACCACTCGGACAGGGGAGTATCTCCTACGAGCAGTACTTC	CASSPLGQGSISYEQYF	.	TRBV18	TRBD1	TRBJ2-7
TGTGCCAGCAGCTTCCGGGACAGAGAAGAGACCCAGTACTTC	CASSFRDREETQYF	.	TRBV13	TRBD1	TRBJ2-5
TGTGCCAGCAGCTTGGTCGACAATGAGCAGTTCTTC	CASSLVDNEQFF	.	TRBV5-4	.	TRBJ2-1
TGCGCCAGCAGTTACCGTGACAGGGACGACAATGAGCAGTTCTTC	CASSYRDRDDNEQFF	.	TRBV5-1	TRBD1	TRBJ2-1
TGCAGCGTTGAAGGGGAGCTTTACGAGCAGTACTTC	CSVEGELYEQYF	.	TRBV29-1	.	TRBJ2-7
TGCGCCAGCAGCCTAGGACAGGGGGGTCAGCCCCAGCATTTT	CASSLGQGGQPQHF	.	TRBV4-1	TRBD1	TRBJ1-5
TGTGCCAGCAGCCCGGGACAGGGCACTGAAGCTTTCTTT	CASSPGQGTEAFF	.	TRBV7-7	TRBD1	TRBJ1-1
TGTGCCAGCAGTTACAGCGGCGCCGGGAATGTGGGAGGCTACACCTTC	CASSYSGAGNVGGYTF	.	TRBV6-5	.	TRBJ1-2
TGTGCCAGCAGTAGACAGGGGGCCACAGATACGCAGTATTTT	CASSRQGATDTQYF	.	TRBV19	TRBD1	TRBJ2-3
TGTGCCAGCAGCTTCGATGAGACAGCCTCTAACTATGGCTACACCTTC	CASSFDETASNYGYTF	.	TRBV7-2	.	TRBJ1-2
TGTGCCAGCAGCCGAAACAGGGTGGGGAACACTGAAGCTTTCTTT	CASSRNRVGNTEAFF	.	TRBV7-2	.	TRBJ1-1
TGTGCCAGCTCACCATGGGACAGCTCCTACGAGCAGTACTTC	CASSPWDSSYEQYF	.	TRBV18	TRBD1	TRBJ2-7
TGTGCCAGCAGTGAATTGGGGACAGGGGGAGGAAACACCATATATTTT	CASSELGTGGGNTIYF	.	TRBV25-1	TRBD1	TRBJ1-3
TGTGCCAGCAGTTACTCGACAGGGATCACCTACGAGCAGTACTTC	CASSYSTGITYEQYF	.	TRBV6-6	TRBD1	TRBJ2-7
TGCGCCAGCAGCTTGGGACAGTTTAATGAAAAACTGTTTTTT	CASSLGQFNEKLFF	.	TRBV5-1	.	TRBJ1-4
TGTGCCAGCAGCGTAGGGGCAGGCTACGAGCAGTACTTC	CASSVGAGYEQYF	few	TRBV9	.	TRBJ2-7
TGCGCCACCAGCCCTAGAAATGAGCAGTTCTTC	CATSPRNEQFF	.	TRBV10-2	.	TRBJ2-1
TGCGCCAGCAGCTTCACCCAGGGAAGTAACAACGAGCAGTACTTC	CASSFTQGSNNEQYF	.	TRBV5-1	.	TRBJ2-7
TGTGCCAGCAGCTCCCTCGGCGGGAGATCCACGCAGTATTTT	CASSSLGGRSTQYF	.	TRBV5-6	TRBD2	TRBJ2-3
TGTGCCAGCACCTTATCAGGGTGGAACACAGATACGCAGTATTTT	CASTLSGWNTDTQYF	.	TRBV9	.	TRBJ2-3
TGTGCCAGCTTAGGGACACCAAATTACGAGCAGTACTTC	CASLGTPNYEQYF	.	TRBV6-1	.	TRBJ2-7
TGTGCCAGCACTGTACAGGGAGATTCGTACGAGCAGTACTTC	CASTVQGDSYEQYF	.	TRBV28	.	TRBJ2-7
TGTGCCACCAGCAGAGTGGTGGGACAGGGGGAATTT	CATSRVVGQGEF	.	TRBV15	TRBD1	TRBJ1-1
TGTGCCAGCAGTTACTCGTCCGCTAACCAGCCCCAGCATTTT	CASSYSSANQPQHF	.	TRBV6-5	.	TRBJ1-5
TGTGCCAGTAGGGAGTGGATGCTGGCTAACTATGGCTACACCTTC	CASREWMLANYGYTF	.	TRBV19	.	TRBJ1-2
TGTGCCAGCAGTTACTCCGAACTAGGAAACACCATATATTTT	CASSYSELGNTIYF	few	TRBV6-5	.	TRBJ1-3
TGTGCCAGCAGTCGGACTAGCGGGAGTTACGAGCAGTACTTC	CASSRTSGSYEQYF	.	TRBV27	TRBD2	TRBJ2-7
TGCAGCGTTGAAAGCAGGGCGGATTACGAGCAGTACTTC	CSVESRADYEQYF	.	TRBV29-1	.	TRBJ2-7
TGTGCCAGCAGCATACACCGATATGGCTACACCTTC	CASSIHRYGYTF	.	TRBV21-1	.	TRBJ1-2
TGTGCCTGGAGTGTGGGGGGGTATAATTCACCCCTCCACTTT	CAWSVGGYNSPLHF	.	TRBV30	.	TRBJ1-6
TGTGCCAGCAGTTTGCTCCCGGGACAGGGAGGTGGGGATCAGCCCCAGCATTTT	CASSLLPGQGGGDQPQHF	.	TRBV27	TRBD1	TRBJ1-5
TGTGCCAGCAGTGACCCCTTAGACTTTTCATACGATACGCAGTATTTT	CASSDPLDFSYDTQYF	.	TRBV6-1	.	TRBJ2-3
TGTGCCAGTAGTACTACAGGGGACGGCGGGCCCCAGCATTTT	CASSTTGDGGPQHF	.	TRBV19	TRBD1	TRBJ1-5
TGTGCCAGTAGAGCCGGGACAGGGCTCTACGAGCAGTACTTC	CASRAGTGLYEQYF	.	TRBV19	TRBD1	TRBJ2-7
TGTGCCACCAGCAGAGATCCGGGACAGGGATACGAGCAGTACTTC	CATSRDPGQGYEQYF	.	TRBV15	TRBD1	TRBJ2-7
TGTGCCAGTAGTATGAGGGGACTAGGCGAAAAACTGTTTTTT	CASSMRGLGEKLFF	.	TRBV19	.	TRBJ1-4
TGTGCCAGCAGCCAGGAGCAGGGGAAACTGTTTTTT	CASSQEQGKLFF	.	TRBV4-2	.	TRBJ1-4